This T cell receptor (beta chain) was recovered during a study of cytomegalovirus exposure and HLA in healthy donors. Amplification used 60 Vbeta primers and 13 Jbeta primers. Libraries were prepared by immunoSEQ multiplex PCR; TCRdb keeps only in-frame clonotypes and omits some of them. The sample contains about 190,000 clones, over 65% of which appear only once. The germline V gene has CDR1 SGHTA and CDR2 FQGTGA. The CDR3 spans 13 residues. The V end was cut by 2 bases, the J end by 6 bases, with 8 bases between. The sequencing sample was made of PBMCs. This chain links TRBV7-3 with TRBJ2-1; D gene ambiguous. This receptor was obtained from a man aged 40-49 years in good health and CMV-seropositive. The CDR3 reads CASSLWAGNEQFF. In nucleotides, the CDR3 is TGTGCCAGCAGCTTATGGGCAGGCAATGAGCAGTTCTTC.